This is a list of T cell receptor beta chains from one sample in a study of Graves' ophthalmopathy and Graves' hyperthyroidism. A single record per CDR3 protein comes from TCRdb applying MiXCR to the multiplex PCR reads. The sample consists of over a million distinct CDR3 sequences, 36% of them appearing once. The specimen sequenced was peripheral blood or thyroid tissue (not recorded which). These receptor sequences come from an adult man with Graves' hyperthyroidism. The CDR3 runs from the conserved cysteine through the conserved F or W. D genes are given only for firm matches. Not every row has a clone size; where given, it reads once, few, many or a size class.

v_call	d_call	j_call	clone_size	cdr3_length	cdr3_nt	cdr3_aa
TRBV6-4	NA	TRBJ2-3	NA	13	TGTGCCAGCAGTGAGAGGGCCACAGATACGCAGTATTTT	CASSERATDTQYF
TRBV12-5	NA	TRBJ2-7	NA	12	TGTGCTAGTGGACCGGGGTCTTGGGAGCAGTACTTC	CASGPGSWEQYF
TRBV7-8	NA	TRBJ1-2	many	13	TGTGCCAGCAGCTTAAGGCCATCCGGAGGCTACACCTTC	CASSLRPSGGYTF
TRBV10-2	TRBD2	TRBJ2-7	NA	14	TGCGCCAGCACCCTAGCGGGAGATCAGGGGGAGCAGTACTTC	CASTLAGDQGEQYF
TRBV20-1	TRBD1	TRBJ2-5	NA	15	TGCAGTGCTAGAAAGACAGGGGCAGGTAGAGAGACCCAGTACTTC	CSARKTGAGRETQYF
TRBV29-1	NA	TRBJ2-2	many	12	TGCAGCGTCCCGGCCTGGACCGGGGAGCTGTTTTTT	CSVPAWTGELFF
TRBV29-1	NA	TRBJ1-2	NA	12	TGCAGCGTCGGGGGGGGCGACGATGGCTACACCTTC	CSVGGGDDGYTF
TRBV4-3	NA	TRBJ1-1	many	14	TGCGCCAGCAGCCAACTGGGGGTTGTCACTGAAGCTTTCTTT	CASSQLGVVTEAFF
TRBV20-1	NA	TRBJ1-5	few	15	TGCAGTGCTAGGGACCGACAGGTTCTGAATCAGCCCCAGCATTTT	CSARDRQVLNQPQHF
TRBV20-1	TRBD2	TRBJ2-2	many	14	TGCAGTGCTAGCCGGGAGGGACAAAACGGGGAGCTGTTTTTT	CSASREGQNGELFF
TRBV29-1	NA	TRBJ2-5	many	12	TGCAGCGTTGATTTCGGACCGGAGACCCAGTACTTC	CSVDFGPETQYF
TRBV25-1	NA	TRBJ2-4	NA	16	TGTGCCAGCAGTGGGCGTCCGGGCTTAGCCAAAAACATTCAGTACTTC	CASSGRPGLAKNIQYF
TRBV6-1	NA	TRBJ2-2	NA	14	TGTGCCAGCAGCCGCCTTTGGGGGACCGAGGAGCTGTTTTTT	CASSRLWGTEELFF
TRBV5-1	NA	TRBJ2-6	many	17	TGCGCCAGCAGCTCATTCGAACAGGGCCCTGGGGCCAACGTCCTGACTTTC	CASSSFEQGPGANVLTF
TRBV27	NA	TRBJ1-1	NA	15	TGTGCCAGCAGTGATGGACAAACTTTGAACACTGAAGCTTTCTTT	CASSDGQTLNTEAFF
TRBV7-2	TRBD1	TRBJ1-5	many	15	TGTGCCAGCAGCTTAGGGACAGGGGGCCATCAGCCCCAGCATTTT	CASSLGTGGHQPQHF
TRBV5-4	NA	TRBJ2-2	NA	16	TGTGCCAGCAGCTTGGACGCTGGTTTACTCACCGGGGAGCTGTTTTTT	CASSLDAGLLTGELFF
TRBV7-6	NA	TRBJ2-5	NA	17	TGTGCCAGCAGCTTAATTGTGAGGGGGTCTTGGGAAGAGACCCAGTACTTC	CASSLIVRGSWEETQYF
TRBV7-2	TRBD2	TRBJ2-5	many	17	TGTGCCAGCAGCTTATGGGGGCTAGCGGGAGGGCAAGAGACCCAGTACTTC	CASSLWGLAGGQETQYF
TRBV7-2	TRBD1	TRBJ1-5	NA	16	TGTGCCAGCAGCGACCAGGGACAGGGGCCTGGATGGCCCCAGCATTTT	CASSDQGQGPGWPQHF
TRBV6-6	NA	TRBJ2-2	NA	14	TGTGCCAGCAGTTATCGGAGAAACACCGGGGAGCTGTTTTTT	CASSYRRNTGELFF
TRBV5-1	TRBD2	TRBJ2-7	NA	17	TGCGCCAGCAACCCGGGACTAGCGGGGCCCCCCTCCTACGAGCAGTACTTC	CASNPGLAGPPSYEQYF
TRBV7-2	NA	TRBJ2-7	few	15	TGTGCCAGCAGCCGTAGGACCGACCCTACCTACGAGCAGTACTTC	CASSRRTDPTYEQYF
TRBV25-1	NA	TRBJ1-5	few	15	TGTGCCAGCAGAAAGAAAGGGTCGAGCAATCAGCCCCAGCATTTT	CASRKKGSSNQPQHF
TRBV29-1	TRBD1	TRBJ1-1	NA	15	TGCAGCTTGTCCCGGACAGGGCAAATGAACACTGAAGCTTTCTTT	CSLSRTGQMNTEAFF
TRBV15	TRBD1	TRBJ2-5	many	16	TGTGCCACCAGCAGCCGACAGGGGGCTGTGGAAGAGACCCAGTACTTC	CATSSRQGAVEETQYF
TRBV6-6	TRBD1	TRBJ2-7	many	14	TGTGCCAGCAGTACTACAGGGGAAGGATACGAGCAGTACTTC	CASSTTGEGYEQYF
TRBV7-2	TRBD1	TRBJ1-1	many	14	TGTGCCAGCAGCTTACAGGGGGTGGACACTGAAGCTTTCTTT	CASSLQGVDTEAFF
TRBV7-6	NA	TRBJ2-7	few	13	TGTGCCAGCAGCTTTCGACAGAAAGGGGAGCAGTACTTC	CASSFRQKGEQYF
TRBV29-1	TRBD1	TRBJ2-7	NA	15	TGCAGCGTTGAAGACCGGACAGGGGACACCTACGAGCAGTACTTC	CSVEDRTGDTYEQYF
TRBV6-5	TRBD1	TRBJ1-5	many	15	TGTGCCAGCAGTTACTCGACAGGGAGCAATCAGCCCCAGCATTTT	CASSYSTGSNQPQHF
TRBV30	NA	TRBJ1-1	few	13	TGTGCCTGGGAGCCGACAGTGAACACTGAAGCTTTCTTT	CAWEPTVNTEAFF
TRBV13	NA	TRBJ2-7	NA	15	TGTGCCAGCAGCTTAAGAAGGGACATCTCCTACGAGCAGTACTTC	CASSLRRDISYEQYF
TRBV7-2	NA	TRBJ1-1	many	16	TGTGCCAGCAGCTTAGCGGTTGGTCGGGGGAACACTGAAGCTTTCTTT	CASSLAVGRGNTEAFF
TRBV7-9	NA	TRBJ1-2	NA	13	TGTGCCAGCAGCTTAGGGAACTACTATGGCTACACCTTC	CASSLGNYYGYTF
TRBV19	NA	TRBJ1-5	many	16	TGTGCCAGTAGTATGCAGGGAGTTTCTCCGGGTCAGCCCCAGCATTTT	CASSMQGVSPGQPQHF
TRBV2	TRBD1	TRBJ1-1	NA	17	TGTGCCAGCAGATTATCCGGGACAGGGGTCATGAACACTGAAGCTTTCTTT	CASRLSGTGVMNTEAFF
TRBV30	NA	TRBJ2-7	few	11	TGTGCCTGGAGCCACAGGGACGAGCAGTACTTC	CAWSHRDEQYF
TRBV5-1	NA	TRBJ2-6	many	18	TGCGCCAGCAGCTATGATGACAGATCCAGCTCTGGGGCCAACGTCCTGACTTTC	CASSYDDRSSSGANVLTF
TRBV4-3	NA	TRBJ2-7	few	15	TGCGCCAGCAGCCAAGAGGAGCAGGGGACCTACGAGCAGTACTTC	CASSQEEQGTYEQYF
TRBV24-1	NA	TRBJ2-5	NA	15	TGTGCCACCAACGTTGAAGATAACCCCCGCCCGACCCAGTACTTC	CATNVEDNPRPTQYF
TRBV19	TRBD1	TRBJ1-1	NA	14	TGTGCCAGTAGTATGAGGGGGCGATGGACTGAAGCTTTCTTT	CASSMRGRWTEAFF
TRBV12-5	NA	TRBJ2-2	NA	13	TGTGCTAGTGGTCCCAGTTACACCGGGGAGCTGTTTTTT	CASGPSYTGELFF
TRBV12-3/TRBV12-4	NA	TRBJ2-2	few	16	TGTGCCAGCAGTTTGAGGGCCCTCGGGTACACCGGGGAGCTGTTTTTT	CASSLRALGYTGELFF
TRBV6-6	NA	TRBJ1-5	NA	15	TGTGCCAGCAGCCGAGGTTGGGGTAGCAATCAGCCCCAGCATTTT	CASSRGWGSNQPQHF
TRBV7-9	NA	TRBJ1-6	many	14	TGTGCCAGCAGCTTAGTCGGATCTTCGCCACCCCTCCACTTT	CASSLVGSSPPLHF
TRBV5-1	NA	TRBJ1-2	NA	12	TGCGCCAGCAGCAACTTCACCTATGGCTACACCTTC	CASSNFTYGYTF
TRBV29-1	NA	TRBJ1-2	NA	11	TGCAGCGTTGACGTAGGGACCGGCTACACCTTC	CSVDVGTGYTF
TRBV10-3	NA	TRBJ2-7	few	14	TGTGCCAGCAGTTACCTTTCCGTCTATTACGAGCAGTACTTC	CASSYLSVYYEQYF
TRBV6-6	TRBD1	TRBJ2-5	NA	16	TGTGCCAGCAGTTCCACGGGACAGGCGACACAAGAGACCCAGTACTTC	CASSSTGQATQETQYF
TRBV7-9	TRBD1	TRBJ2-7	many	15	TGTGCCAGCAGCGTCGCAACGACAGGGGCGGACGAGCAGTACTTC	CASSVATTGADEQYF
TRBV18	NA	TRBJ2-7	NA	13	TGTGCCAGCTCACCTGGGCCGAAATACGAGCAGTACTTC	CASSPGPKYEQYF
TRBV20-1	TRBD2	TRBJ2-7	many	13	TGCAGTGCTGTACTAGCGGGAGTCCGCGAGCAGTACTTC	CSAVLAGVREQYF